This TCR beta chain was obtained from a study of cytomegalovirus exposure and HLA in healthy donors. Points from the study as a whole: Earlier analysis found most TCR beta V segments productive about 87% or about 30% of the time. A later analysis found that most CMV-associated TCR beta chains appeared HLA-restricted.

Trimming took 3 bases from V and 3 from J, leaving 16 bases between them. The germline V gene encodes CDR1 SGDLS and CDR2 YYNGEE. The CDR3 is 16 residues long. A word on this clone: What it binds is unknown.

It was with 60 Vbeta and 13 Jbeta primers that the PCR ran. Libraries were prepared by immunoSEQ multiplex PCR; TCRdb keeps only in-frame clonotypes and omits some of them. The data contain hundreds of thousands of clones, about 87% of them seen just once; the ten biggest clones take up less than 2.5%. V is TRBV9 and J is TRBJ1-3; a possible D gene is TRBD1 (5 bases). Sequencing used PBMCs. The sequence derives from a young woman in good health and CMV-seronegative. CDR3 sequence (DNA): TGTGCCAGCAGCGGAGGGCGGGGCGCTTATGGAAACACCATATATTTT. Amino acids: CASSGGRGAYGNTIYF.